This T cell receptor beta chain came from a study of T cell repertoires in cytomegalovirus infection. Overall study context: Peptides in the study included HLA-C-restricted and HLA-B-restricted CMV epitopes.

In regard to this clonotype: Its antigen is currently unknown.

TCRdb redid the calling of the reads with MiXCR, one entry per CDR3 protein. Of about 160,000 distinct CDR3 sequences listed, about a fifth were seen once; the top ten hold 25%. The sample consisted of CD8+ T cells from cultured PBMCs, taken from culture after CMV antigen stimulation. The clonotype was recovered from a human donor in good health (CMV status not recorded). Some clones in this sample may be carry-over from other donors' samples.

The chain's CDR3 is CASSLRLAGVEETQYF. CDR3 nucleotides: TGCGCCAGCAGCCTAAGGCTGGCGGGGGTTGAGGAGACCCAGTACTTC. This chain links TRBV4-3 with TRBJ2-5; TRBD2 agrees at 7 bases. This CDR3 has 16 residues. V dropped 4 bases and J dropped 5; count of bases not matched to a gene: 13. The germline V gene has CDR1 LGHNA and CDR2 YSLEER.